The rows below give T cell receptor beta chains drawn from one sample of a study of lymphopenia after photon versus proton radiotherapy. Profiling relied on immunoSEQ multiplex PCR, and the TCRdb table lists in-frame clones only, not all of them. The sample includes over 20,000 clones, about four fifths of them seen just once. The material was peripheral blood, obtained from a patient treated with photon-based radiotherapy. Receptor source: a woman aged 50 to 60 with pancreatic cancer. Both conserved end residues are trimmed from each CDR3.

V gene,J gene,CDR3 protein
TRBV5-1,TRBJ1-1,ASSSLLNEAF
TRBV5-1,TRBJ1-2,ASSLGQGDYGYT
TRBV19,TRBJ2-7,ASSFGTSAVEQY
TRBV20-1,TRBJ2-3,SVYTDTQY
TRBV27,TRBJ2-1,ASRWVTSGGNEQF
TRBV2,TRBJ2-5,ASRGQGGETQY
TRBV9,TRBJ1-3,ASSGRNSGNTIY
TRBV28,TRBJ2-5,ASSSQGRLYQETQY
TRBV28,TRBJ1-6,ASSSPPAPLH
TRBV29-1,TRBJ2-7,SVVKDSQTYEQY
TRBV15,TRBJ2-1,ATRFWAGQTYNEQF